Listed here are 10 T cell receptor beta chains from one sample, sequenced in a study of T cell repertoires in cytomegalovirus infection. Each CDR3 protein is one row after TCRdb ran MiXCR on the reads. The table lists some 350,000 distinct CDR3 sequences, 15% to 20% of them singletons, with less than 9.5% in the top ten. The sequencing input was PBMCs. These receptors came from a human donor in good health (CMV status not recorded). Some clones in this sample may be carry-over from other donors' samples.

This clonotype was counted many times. The CDR3 sequence is CASSWDGRLMDEQFF. The CDR3 region has the DNA TGTGCCAGCAGCTGGGACGGGAGGCTGATGGATGAGCAGTTCTTC. The chain is built from TRBV7-2 and TRBJ2-1; 7 bases are shared with TRBD2. After removal of 4 bases from V and 8 bases from J, the junction contained 11 bases not matched to a gene. This CDR3 comprises 15 residues. Per the germline V gene, CDR1 is SGHTA and CDR2 is FQGNSA.

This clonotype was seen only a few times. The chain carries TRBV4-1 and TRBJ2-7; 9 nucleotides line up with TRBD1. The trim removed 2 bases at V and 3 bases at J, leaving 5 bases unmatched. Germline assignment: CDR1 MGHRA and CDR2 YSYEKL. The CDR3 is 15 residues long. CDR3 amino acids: CASSQPGQGLYEQYF. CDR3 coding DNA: TGCGCCAGCAGCCAACCGGGACAGGGCCTCTACGAGCAGTACTTC.

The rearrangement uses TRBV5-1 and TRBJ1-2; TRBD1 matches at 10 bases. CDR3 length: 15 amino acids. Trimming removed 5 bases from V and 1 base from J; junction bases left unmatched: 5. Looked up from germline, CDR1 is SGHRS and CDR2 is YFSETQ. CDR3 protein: CASSFGTGDNYGYTF. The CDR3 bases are TGCGCCAGCAGTTTCGGGACAGGGGATAACTATGGCTACACCTTC.

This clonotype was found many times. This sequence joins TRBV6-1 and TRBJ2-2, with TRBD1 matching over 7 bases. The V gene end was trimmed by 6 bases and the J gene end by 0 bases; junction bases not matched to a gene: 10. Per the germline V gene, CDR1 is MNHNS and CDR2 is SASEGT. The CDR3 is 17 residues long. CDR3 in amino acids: CASSHGIQGPNTGELFF. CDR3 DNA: TGTGCCAGCAGCCACGGGATACAGGGGCCGAACACCGGGGAGCTGTTTTTT.

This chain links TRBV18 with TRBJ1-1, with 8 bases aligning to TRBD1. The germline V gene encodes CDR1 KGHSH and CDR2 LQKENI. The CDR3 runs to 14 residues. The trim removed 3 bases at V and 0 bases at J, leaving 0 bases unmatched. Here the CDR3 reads CASSPGQVNTEAFF. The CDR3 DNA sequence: TGTGCCAGCTCACCGGGACAGGTGAACACTGAAGCTTTCTTT.

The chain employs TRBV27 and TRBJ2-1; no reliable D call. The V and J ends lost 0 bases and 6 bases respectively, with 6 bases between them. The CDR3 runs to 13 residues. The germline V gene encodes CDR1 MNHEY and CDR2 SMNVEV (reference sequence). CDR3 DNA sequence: TGTGCCAGCAGTTTATCGCGGACCAATGAGCAGTTCTTC. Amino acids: CASSLSRTNEQFF.

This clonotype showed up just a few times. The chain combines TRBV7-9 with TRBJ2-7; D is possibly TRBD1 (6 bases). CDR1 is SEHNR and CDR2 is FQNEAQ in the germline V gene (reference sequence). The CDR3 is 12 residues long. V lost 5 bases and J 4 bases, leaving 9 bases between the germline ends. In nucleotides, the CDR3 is TGTGCCAGCAGCAAAGGGGGATACGAGCAGTACTTC. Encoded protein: CASSKGGYEQYF.

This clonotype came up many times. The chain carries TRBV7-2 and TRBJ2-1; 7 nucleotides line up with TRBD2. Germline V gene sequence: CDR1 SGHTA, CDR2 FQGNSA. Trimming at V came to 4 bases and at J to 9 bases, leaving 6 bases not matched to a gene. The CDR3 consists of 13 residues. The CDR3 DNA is TGTGCCAGCAGCTCCACGGTAGCGGGTGAGCAGTTCTTC. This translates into CASSSTVAGEQFF.

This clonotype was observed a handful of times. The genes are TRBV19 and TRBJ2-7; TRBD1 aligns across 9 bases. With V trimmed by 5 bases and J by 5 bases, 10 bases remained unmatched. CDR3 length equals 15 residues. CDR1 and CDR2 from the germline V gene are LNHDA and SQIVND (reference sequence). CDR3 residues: CASSLSGQGGHEQYF. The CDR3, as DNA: TGTGCCAGTAGTCTATCGGGACAGGGAGGCCACGAGCAGTACTTC.

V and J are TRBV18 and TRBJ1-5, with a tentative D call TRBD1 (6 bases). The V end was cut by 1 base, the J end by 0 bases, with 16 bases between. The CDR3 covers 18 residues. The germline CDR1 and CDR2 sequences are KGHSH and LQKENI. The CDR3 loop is CASSPQRGAPDSNQPQHF. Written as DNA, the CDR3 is TGTGCCAGCTCACCACAGAGGGGGGCCCCTGATAGCAATCAGCCCCAGCATTTT.